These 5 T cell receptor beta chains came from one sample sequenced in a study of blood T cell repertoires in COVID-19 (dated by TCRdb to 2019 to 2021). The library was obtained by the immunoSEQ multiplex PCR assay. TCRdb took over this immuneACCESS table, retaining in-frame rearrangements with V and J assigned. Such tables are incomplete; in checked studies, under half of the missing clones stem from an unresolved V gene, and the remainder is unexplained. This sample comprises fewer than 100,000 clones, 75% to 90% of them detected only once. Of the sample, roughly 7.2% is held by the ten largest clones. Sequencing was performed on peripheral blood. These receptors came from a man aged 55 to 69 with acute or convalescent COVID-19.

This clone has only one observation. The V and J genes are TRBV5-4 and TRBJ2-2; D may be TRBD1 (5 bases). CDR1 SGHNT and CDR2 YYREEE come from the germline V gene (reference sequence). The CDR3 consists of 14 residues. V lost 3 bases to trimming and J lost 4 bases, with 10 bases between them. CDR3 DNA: TGTGCCAGCAGCTATCGGACACTCACCGGGGAGCTGTTTTTT. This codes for CASSYRTLTGELFF.

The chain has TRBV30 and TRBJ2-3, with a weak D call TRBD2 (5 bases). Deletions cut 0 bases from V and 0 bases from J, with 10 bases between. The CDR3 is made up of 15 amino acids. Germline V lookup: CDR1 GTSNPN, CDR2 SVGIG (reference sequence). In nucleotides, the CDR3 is TGTGCCTGGAGTGTAGCTAGCAGTAGCACAGATACGCAGTATTTT. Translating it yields CAWSVASSSTDTQYF.

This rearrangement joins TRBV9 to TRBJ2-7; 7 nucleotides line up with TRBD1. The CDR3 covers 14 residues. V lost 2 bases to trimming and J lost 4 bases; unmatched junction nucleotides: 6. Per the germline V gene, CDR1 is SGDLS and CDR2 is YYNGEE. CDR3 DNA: TGTGCCAGCAGCGTTGGTACAGGGGCTTACGAGCAGTACTTC. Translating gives CASSVGTGAYEQYF.

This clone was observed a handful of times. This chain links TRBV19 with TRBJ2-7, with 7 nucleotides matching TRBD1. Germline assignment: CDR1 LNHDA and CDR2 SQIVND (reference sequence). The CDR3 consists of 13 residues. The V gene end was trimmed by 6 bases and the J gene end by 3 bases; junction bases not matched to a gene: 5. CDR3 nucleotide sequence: TGTGCCAGTAGCAAGACAGGGCTCTACGAGCAGTACTTC. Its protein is CASSKTGLYEQYF.

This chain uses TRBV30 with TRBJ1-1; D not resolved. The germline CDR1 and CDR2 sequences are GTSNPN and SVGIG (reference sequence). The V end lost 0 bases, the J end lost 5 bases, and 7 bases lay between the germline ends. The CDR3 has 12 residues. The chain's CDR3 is CAWSVPKTEAFF. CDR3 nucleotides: TGTGCCTGGAGTGTACCTAAAACTGAAGCTTTCTTT.